The sequence of this T cell receptor beta chain was determined in a study of post-analysis software for immune sequencing data. Broader study findings: Comparison of patients with controls showed roughly five TRBV segments more frequent in patients, TRBV5-6, TRBV5-1 and TRBV20-1 among them.

In this sample, this clonotype turned up a few times. The antigen is undetermined. Every TCR beta cDNA library bore unique molecular identifiers. TCRdb recomputed calls from the PCR reads with MiXCR, one row per CDR3 protein. Among approximately 730,000 distinct CDR3 sequences listed, just over 45% were seen once. Germline CDR1 and CDR2: MDHEN and SYDVKM. The length of the CDR3 is 16 residues. V lost 6 bases and J 2 bases, leaving 14 bases between the germline ends. The specimen was blood. This TCR was recovered from a girl aged 10-17 years with multiple sclerosis. This chain uses TRBV28 with TRBJ1-6; D not resolved. This chain's CDR3 is CASRENGSPYNSPLHF. The CDR3 DNA reads TGTGCCAGCAGGGAAAATGGATCTCCCTATAATTCACCCCTCCACTTT. Full variable domain (outside the CDR3, taken from reference TRBV28 and TRBJ1-6): DVKVTQSSRYLVKRTGEKVFLECVQDMDHENMFWYRQDPGLGLRLIYFSYDVKMKEKGDIPEGYSVSREKKERFSLILESASTNQTSMYLCASRENGSPYNSPLHFGNGTRLTVT.